The present T cell receptor beta chain was sequenced within a study of early T cells in non-severe SARS-CoV-2 infection. Whole-study context: Sequencing targeted bulk RNA from unsorted whole blood, leaving chains unpaired.

In TCRdb, the 5' RACE reads were re-called with MiXCR into one record per CDR3 protein. Of 45,000 to 65,000 distinct CDR3 sequences listed, roughly 11% are singletons. Germline trimming cut 1 base from V and 4 bases from J; bases unmatched to any gene: 9. This CDR3 has 16 amino acids. In germline, CDR1 is DFQATT, CDR2 SNEGSKA (reference sequence). This clonotype has only a few counts. The sequenced material came from whole blood. This TCR derives from an adult who was a healthcare worker with PCR-confirmed SARS-CoV-2 infection or an uninfected control (not recorded which). This rearrangement joins TRBV20-1 to TRBJ1-5; 8 bases match TRBD1. The CDR3 nucleotides are TGCAGTGCTAGAGGCCGGACAGGGTGGGCTAATCAGCCCCAGCATTTT. Translation gives CSARGRTGWANQPQHF.